This TCR beta chain was observed in a study of cytomegalovirus exposure and HLA in healthy donors. General study findings and limits: The authors listed about 170 TCR beta chains as cytomegalovirus-associated.

Germline CDR1 is SGHDT and CDR2 is YYEEEE. The CDR3 is 13 residues long. V dropped 5 bases and J dropped 3 bases, with 10 bases sitting between them. On this clone: The antigen is not known.

The PCR used 60 Vbeta and 13 Jbeta primers. Only in-frame clones appear in the TCRdb table, and some are missing; sequencing was by immunoSEQ multiplex PCR. This sample's clone table lists 70,000 or so clones. This TCR derives from a man between 35 and 55 years old in good health and CMV-seronegative. The sample taken for sequencing was PBMCs. The chain carries TRBV5-6 and TRBJ2-3; D is uncertain. The CDR3 DNA follows: TGTGCCAGCAGACACGGAGAGACAGATACGCAGTATTTT. Encoded protein: CASRHGETDTQYF.